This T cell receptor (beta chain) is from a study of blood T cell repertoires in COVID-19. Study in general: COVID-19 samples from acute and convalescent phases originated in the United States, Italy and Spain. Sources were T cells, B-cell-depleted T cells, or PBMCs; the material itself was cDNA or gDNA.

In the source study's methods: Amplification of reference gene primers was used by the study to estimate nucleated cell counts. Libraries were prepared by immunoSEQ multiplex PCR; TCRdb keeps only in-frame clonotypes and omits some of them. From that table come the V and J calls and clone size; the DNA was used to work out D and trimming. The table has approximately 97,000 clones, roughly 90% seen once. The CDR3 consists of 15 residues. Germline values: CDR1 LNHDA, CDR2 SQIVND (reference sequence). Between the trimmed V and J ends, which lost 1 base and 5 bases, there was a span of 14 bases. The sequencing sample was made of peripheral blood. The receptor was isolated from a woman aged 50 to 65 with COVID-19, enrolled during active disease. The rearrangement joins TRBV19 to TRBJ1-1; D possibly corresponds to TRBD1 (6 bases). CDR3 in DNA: TGTGCCAGTAGTATAGCTGTAGGGGGGGGGACTGAAGCTTTCTTT. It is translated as CASSIAVGGGTEAFF. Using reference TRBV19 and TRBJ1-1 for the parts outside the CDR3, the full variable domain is DGGITQSPKYLFRKEGQNVTLSCEQNLNHDAMYWYRQDPGQGLRLIYYSQIVNDFQKGDIAEGYSVSREKKESFPLTVTSAQKNPTAFYLCASSIAVGGGTEAFFGQGTRLTVV.